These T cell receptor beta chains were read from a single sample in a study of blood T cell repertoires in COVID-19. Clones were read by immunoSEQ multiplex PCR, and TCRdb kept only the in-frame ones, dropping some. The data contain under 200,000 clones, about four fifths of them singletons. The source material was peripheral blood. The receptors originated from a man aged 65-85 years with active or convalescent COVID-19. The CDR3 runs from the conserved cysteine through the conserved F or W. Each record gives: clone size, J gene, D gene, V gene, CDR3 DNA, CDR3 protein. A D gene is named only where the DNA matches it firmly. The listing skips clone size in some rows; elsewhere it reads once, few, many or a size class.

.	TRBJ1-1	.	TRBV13	TGTGCCAGCACTCCCCCGGGACACCCCGGGCTGGGCACTGAAGCTTTCTTT	CASTPPGHPGLGTEAFF
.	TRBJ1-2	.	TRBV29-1	TGCAGCGTTGAAACTTCCCGCGCCCGAGCCTACACCTTC	CSVETSRARAYTF
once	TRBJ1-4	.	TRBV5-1	TGCGCCAGCAGCTTGTCGCAGGGAGGTAATGAAAAACTGTTTTTT	CASSLSQGGNEKLFF
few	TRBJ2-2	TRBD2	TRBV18	TGTGCCAGCTCACCGAGCGGGGGAGTCGGGGAGCTGTTTTTT	CASSPSGGVGELFF
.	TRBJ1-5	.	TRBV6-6	TGTGCCAGCAGTTATAACCGAGATCGTAATCAGCCCCAGCATTTT	CASSYNRDRNQPQHF
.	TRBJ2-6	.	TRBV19	TGTGCCAGTAGTATTTCAGGGCCGGCGGCTGGGGCCAACGTCCTGACTTTC	CASSISGPAAGANVLTF
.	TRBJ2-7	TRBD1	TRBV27	TGTGCCAGCAGTTTAAGAGGACAGGCCTACGAGCAGTACTTC	CASSLRGQAYEQYF
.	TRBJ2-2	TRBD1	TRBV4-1	TGCGCCAGCAGCCAAGCCCGGGACAGGGGGCGGTTGTGGGGCACCGGGGAGCTGTTTTTT	CASSQARDRGRLWGTGELFF
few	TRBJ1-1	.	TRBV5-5	TGTGCCAGCAGCTCCCTAAACAGGGATGGGAACACTGAAGCTTTCTTT	CASSSLNRDGNTEAFF
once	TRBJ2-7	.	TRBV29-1	TGCAGCGTGGCGGAGGGGGCCTCCTACGAGCAGTACTTC	CSVAEGASYEQYF
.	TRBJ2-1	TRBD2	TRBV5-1	TGCGCCAGCAGCTTAACCGGGACTAGCGGCCTCCGAGAGCAGTTCTTC	CASSLTGTSGLREQFF
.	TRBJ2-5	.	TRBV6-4	TGTGCCAGTCAACGGGACACTATAGAAGAGACCCAGTACTTC	CASQRDTIEETQYF
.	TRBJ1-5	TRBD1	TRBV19	TGTGCCAGTAGCCCGACAGGGGGCGAGGGTCAGCCCCAGCATTTT	CASSPTGGEGQPQHF
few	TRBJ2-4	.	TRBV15	TGTGCCACCAGCAGAGGTAGACAGTTTTTAGCCAAAAACATTCAGTACTTC	CATSRGRQFLAKNIQYF
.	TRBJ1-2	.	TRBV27	TGTGCCAGCAAGGGGTCGCACTATGGCTACACCTTC	CASKGSHYGYTF
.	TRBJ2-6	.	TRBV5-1	TGCGCCAGCAGCCACCAACTACAGGCGTCGGGGGCCAACGTCCTGACTTTC	CASSHQLQASGANVLTF
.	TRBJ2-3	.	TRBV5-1	TGCGCCAGCAGCCCTTCGCAGGGAGGAGCAGATACGCAGTATTTT	CASSPSQGGADTQYF
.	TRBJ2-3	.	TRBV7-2	TGTGCCAGCAGCTTAGTCCCACAAAACACAGATACGCAGTATTTT	CASSLVPQNTDTQYF
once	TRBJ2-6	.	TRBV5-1	TGCGCCAGCAGCTTAGGGGCAGCTGGGGCCAACGTCCTGACTTTC	CASSLGAAGANVLTF
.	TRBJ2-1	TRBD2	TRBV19	TGTGCCAGTAGTAGAAACCCGGGGACTAGCGGGGGTGAGCAGTTCTTC	CASSRNPGTSGGEQFF
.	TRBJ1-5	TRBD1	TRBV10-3	TGTGCCATCGGATGGACAGGAGATAATCAGCCCCAGCATTTT	CAIGWTGDNQPQHF
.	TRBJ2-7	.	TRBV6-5	TGTGCCAGCAGTTCGTATCGAGGCTACGAGCAGTACTTC	CASSSYRGYEQYF
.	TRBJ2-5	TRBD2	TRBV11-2	TGTGCCAGCAGCGCGACTAGCGTGGAGACCCAGTACTTC	CASSATSVETQYF
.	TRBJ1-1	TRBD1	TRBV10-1	TGCGCCAGCAGTGGAGGGGGCATGAACACTGAAGCTTTCTTT	CASSGGGMNTEAFF
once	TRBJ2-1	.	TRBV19	TGTGCCAGTAGTAGGGGGCCAGACAATGAGCAGTTCTTC	CASSRGPDNEQFF
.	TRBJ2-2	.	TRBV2	TGTGCCAGCAGTGAACGGGGTCAGAACACCGGGGAGCTGTTTTTT	CASSERGQNTGELFF
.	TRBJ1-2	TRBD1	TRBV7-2	TGTGCCAGCAGCCCAAGGACAGGGGGTGGCTATGGCTACACCTTC	CASSPRTGGGYGYTF
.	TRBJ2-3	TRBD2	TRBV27	TGTGCCAGCAGTCTAAGCCGACTAGCGGGCTCTACGCAGTATTTT	CASSLSRLAGSTQYF
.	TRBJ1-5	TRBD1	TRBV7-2	TGTGCCAGCAGCCTTGACAGGGGGTCCTATCAGCCCCAGCATTTT	CASSLDRGSYQPQHF
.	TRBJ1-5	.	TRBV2	TGTGCCAGCAGTGGCGGGGGTCGGAATCAGCCCCAGCATTTT	CASSGGGRNQPQHF
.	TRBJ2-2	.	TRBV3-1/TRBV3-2	TGTGCCAGCAGCCGCGAATTAGCGTCGAACACCGGGGAGCTGTTTTTT	CASSRELASNTGELFF
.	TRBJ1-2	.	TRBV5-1	TGCGCCAGCAGCTTGTCGGGACACACCATGGATGGCTACACCTTC	CASSLSGHTMDGYTF